Following are 3 T cell receptor beta chains from one sample sequenced in a study of cytomegalovirus exposure and HLA in healthy donors. Profiling relied on immunoSEQ multiplex PCR, and the TCRdb table lists in-frame clones only, not all of them. The sample records tens of thousands of clones, roughly 93% being singletons. Material: PBMCs. The receptors were sampled from a woman under 40 in good health and CMV-seronegative.

V is TRBV5-1 and J is TRBJ1-2, with D perhaps matching TRBD1 (6 bases). Per germline, CDR1 SGHRS and CDR2 YFSETQ. The CDR3 is 13 residues long. Trimming stripped 1 base from V and 8 bases from J, with 12 bases between. The CDR3 loop reads CASSLNRVRGYTF. The CDR3 bases are TGCGCCAGCAGCTTGAACAGGGTGAGGGGCTACACCTTC.

This sequence joins TRBV18 and TRBJ1-2; 8 bases are shared with TRBD1. V shed 3 bases, J shed 5 bases, and the junction held 20 bases outside the gene matches. The CDR3 extends over 19 amino acids. CDR1 and CDR2 from the germline V gene are KGHSH and LQKENI. CDR3 protein: CASSPTAGSGGQERYGYTF. The CDR3, as DNA: TGTGCCAGCTCACCGACAGCGGGGTCAGGGGGCCAAGAACGATATGGCTACACCTTC.

The rearrangement links TRBV5-1 to TRBJ2-7, with D unclear. Trimming took off 2 bases at V and 7 bases at J, with 7 bases between the two ends. Germline V gene lookup returns CDR1 SGHRS and CDR2 YFSETQ. The CDR3 covers 11 residues. CDR3 sequence: CASSFAREQYF. CDR3 nucleotide sequence: TGCGCCAGCAGCTTCGCACGGGAGCAGTACTTC.